Presented here are 32 T cell receptor beta chains from one specimen sequenced in a study of shared clonotypes between healthy human individuals. Sequencing was performed with immunoSEQ multiplex PCR; in TCRdb, only in-frame clones are kept and a portion is missing. The table includes 1,500,000 or so clones, roughly 98.5% detected once. Sequenced material: naive CD4+ T cells sorted from blood. Documented subset: CD45RA+ positively selected. The source of these receptors is a man aged 30 to 39 in good health.

The table lists this clone with a count of one. J is TRBJ2-3 and V is TRBV2, with D unclear. V dropped 1 base and J dropped 4 bases, with 6 bases sitting between them. The CDR3 extends over 13 amino acids. Germline V gives CDR1 SNHLY, CDR2 FYNNEI. Here the CDR3 reads CASSEDRPDTQYF. CDR3 bases: TGTGCCAGCAGTGAAGATAGGCCAGATACGCAGTATTTT.

Notes on this clone: Germline and junction disagree at one end, which may indicate a read error. This chain connects TRBV7-2 to TRBJ2-3; D gene unclear. This CDR3 is 16 amino acids long. Germline CDR1 and CDR2: SGHTA and FQGNSA. The chain's CDR3 is CASSLALRSSTDTQYF. The CDR3 DNA sequence: TGTGCTAGCAGCTTAGCTTTGCGGTCTAGCACAGATACGCAGTATTTT.

Here the CDR3 reads CASSGASFYGEKLFF. CDR3 bases: TGTGCCAGCAGTGGAGCTAGTTTCTACGGTGAAAAACTGTTTTTT. The V gene is TRBV25-1, the J gene TRBJ1-4; D remains ambiguous. Trimming pared 4 bases from V and 7 bases from J, leaving 16 bases between. This CDR3 contains 15 residues. Looked up from germline, CDR1 is MGHDK and CDR2 is SYGVNS.

DNA of the CDR3: TGTGCCAGCACCCGGACAGGGATAGTTGAAAAACTGTTTTTT. Protein sequence: CASTRTGIVEKLFF. The rearrangement joins TRBV25-1 to TRBJ1-4; 8 bases are a match to TRBD1. The junction had 8 bases not matched to a gene; V was cut back by 7 bases and J by 7 bases. The CDR3 sequence is 14 residues long. Germline V gene sequence: CDR1 MGHDK, CDR2 SYGVNS.

Points on this clone: Other DNA sequences from this sample encode an identical CDR3 as well. The gene calls are TRBV5-1 and TRBJ2-3, with 11 nucleotides matching TRBD1. The ends lost 4 bases at V and 3 bases at J; junction bases unmatched: 4. Germline V gene sequence: CDR1 SGHRS, CDR2 YFSETQ. The CDR3 runs 15 residues. CDR3 loop: CASSLRDRGTDTQYF. The DNA for the CDR3 is TGCGCCAGCAGCCTGCGGGACAGGGGGACAGATACGCAGTATTTT. Complete variable domain (other parts from reference TRBV5-1 and TRBJ2-3): KAGVTQTPRYLIKTRGQQVTLSCSPISGHRSVSWYQQTPGQGLQFLFEYFSETQRNKGNFPGRFSGRQFSNSRSEMNVSTLELGDSALYLCASSLRDRGTDTQYFGPGTRLTVL.

Regarding this clone: Other DNA sequences in the same sample also yield this CDR3. The chain uses TRBV18 and TRBJ2-1, with a possible D match to TRBD1 (5 bases). The V end was cut by 2 bases, the J end by 3 bases, with 8 bases between. Germline assignment: CDR1 KGHSH and CDR2 LQKENI. This CDR3 has 14 amino acids. The CDR3 coding sequence is TGTGCCAGCTCACCAAGAGACAGCTACAATGAGCAGTTCTTC. Its translation: CASSPRDSYNEQFF.

The V call is TRBV13, the J call TRBJ1-4; no clear D. Deletions cut 0 bases from V and 3 bases from J, with 14 bases between. CDR3 length: 17 amino acids. Per germline, CDR1 PRHDT and CDR2 FYEKMQ (reference sequence). CDR3 DNA: TGTGCCAGCAGCTTAGGGGTAGGGAGGACGGCTAATGAAAAACTGTTTTTT. This translates into CASSLGVGRTANEKLFF.

The V gene is TRBV7-3, the J gene TRBJ2-2, with 7 bases identical to TRBD1. Unmatched junction bases numbered 5, after V lost 10 bases and J lost 0 bases. Germline CDR1 and CDR2: SGHTA and FQGTGA. The CDR3 is 14 amino acids. As DNA, the CDR3 is TGTGCCACCGGACAGGCCCCGAACACCGGGGAGCTGTTTTTT. Encoded protein: CATGQAPNTGELFF.

The rearrangement joins TRBV10-3 to TRBJ1-4; TRBD1 matches at 9 bases. Trimming removed 6 bases from V and 7 bases from J; junction bases left unmatched: 6. This CDR3 has 14 residues. Germline V CDR1 and CDR2: ENHRY, SYGVKD. Written as DNA, the CDR3 is TGTGCCATCAGGCCGGGACAGGGAGGTGAAAAACTGTTTTTT. Its protein product is CAIRPGQGGEKLFF.

This sequence joins TRBV30 and TRBJ1-5; D gene unclear. The germline V and J ends were trimmed by 1 base and 6 bases, with 10 bases remaining between them. The CDR3 covers 13 residues. Germline V CDR1 and CDR2: GTSNPN, SVGIG (reference sequence). Written as DNA, the CDR3 is TGTGCCTGGAGTGGGGGTGACGGTCAGCCCCAGCATTTT. Encoded protein: CAWSGGDGQPQHF. The full variable domain, its missing parts supplied by reference TRBV30 and TRBJ1-5, is SQTIHQWPATLVQPVGSPLSLECTVEGTSNPNLYWYRQAAGRGLQLLFYSVGIGQISSEVPQNLSASRPQDRQFILSSKKLLLSDSGFYLCAWSGGDGQPQHFGDGTRLSIL.

This chain joins TRBV19 and TRBJ1-5; D might be TRBD1 (6 bases). This CDR3 region has 10 residues. Germline-derived CDR1 and CDR2 are LNHDA and SQIVND (reference sequence). Between the trimmed V and J ends, which lost 10 bases and 10 bases, there was a span of 11 bases. The CDR3 is CATGQIPQHF. Written as DNA, the CDR3 is TGTGCCACCGGACAGATCCCCCAGCATTTT.

The CDR3 DNA sequence: TGCAGCAGTCAAGGCGGGAGATTTGGAGATACGCAGTATTTT. Encoded protein: CSSQGGRFGDTQYF. The genes are TRBV29-1 and TRBJ2-3, with 7 positions matching TRBD2. The germline CDR1 and CDR2 sequences are SQVTM and ANQGSEA. CDR3 size: 14 residues. Germline trimming cut 8 bases from V and 5 bases from J; bases unmatched to any gene: 13.

This clone was detected once. The V call is TRBV5-6, the J call TRBJ1-3; a weak D match, TRBD1 (6 bases). V was pared by 0 bases and J by 2 bases, with 9 bases between. This CDR3 is built from 15 residues. CDR1 and CDR2 (germline): SGHDT, YYEEEE. The CDR3 nucleotides are TGTGCCAGCAGCTTGGTACAGGGCACTGGAAACACCATATATTTT. It codes for CASSLVQGTGNTIYF.

The rearrangement uses TRBV4-2 and TRBJ2-1; 11 bases line up with TRBD2. Per the germline V gene, CDR1 is LGHNA and CDR2 is YNFKEQ. Trimming at V came to 5 bases and at J to 9 bases, leaving 15 bases not matched to a gene. This CDR3 spans 17 amino acids. Here the CDR3 DNA reads TGTGCCAGCAGCAGGAGGCTAGCGGGAGGCGGTGAAGTTGAGCAGTTCTTC. Amino acids: CASSRRLAGGGEVEQFF.

V and J are TRBV5-5 and TRBJ1-4; D possibly corresponds to TRBD1 (5 bases). V lost 4 bases and J 8 bases, leaving 18 bases between the germline ends. Germline values: CDR1 SGHKS, CDR2 YYEKEE (reference sequence). CDR3 length: 15 amino acids. Here the CDR3 DNA reads TGTGCCAGCAGCACGAGGGCCCTGGGGGAGGAAAAACTGTTTTTT. It is translated as CASSTRALGEEKLFF. The full variable domain, in which reference TRBV5-5 and TRBJ1-4 provide the parts outside the CDR3, is DAGVTQSPTHLIKTRGQQVTLRCSPISGHKSVSWYQQVLGQGPQFIFQYYEKEERGRGNFPDRFSARQFPNYSSELNVNALLLGDSALYLCASSTRALGEEKLFFGSGTQLSVL.

V and J are TRBV28 and TRBJ1-2, with TRBD1 as a possible D gene (6 bases). Trimming pared 5 bases from V and 10 bases from J, leaving 11 bases between. CDR3 size: 11 residues. Germline CDR1 is MDHEN and CDR2 is SYDVKM. DNA of the CDR3: TGTGCCAGCAGTCCAGACAGGTACTACACCTTC. Protein: CASSPDRYYTF.

The V call is TRBV10-3, the J call TRBJ1-5; a possible D gene is TRBD1 (6 bases). CDR1 and CDR2 from the germline V gene are ENHRY and SYGVKD. V gave up 0 bases and J gave up 5 bases, with 11 bases separating them. The CDR3 contains 15 residues. The CDR3 reads CAISESWGGDQPQHF. DNA of the CDR3: TGTGCCATCAGTGAGTCGTGGGGGGGCGATCAGCCCCAGCATTTT.

The V gene is TRBV30, the J gene TRBJ1-2; 7 bases agree with TRBD1. This CDR3 spans 11 amino acids. The V segment lost 7 bases and the J segment 4 bases; nucleotides outside the gene matches: 3. Per the germline V gene, CDR1 is GTSNPN and CDR2 is SVGIG (reference sequence). The CDR3 nucleotides read TGTGCCTCAAGGACAGGCTATGGCTACACCTTC. It specifies CASRTGYGYTF.

In regard to this clone: In the same sample, other DNA sequences code for this CDR3. This chain links TRBV5-1 with TRBJ2-7, with D possibly matching TRBD1 (5 bases). This CDR3 contains 12 residues. The germline CDR1 and CDR2 sequences are SGHRS and YFSETQ. Between the trimmed V and J ends, which lost 1 base and 6 bases, there was a span of 8 bases. This CDR3 reads CASSLPGAEQYF. The CDR3 nucleotides are TGCGCCAGCAGCTTGCCTGGGGCCGAGCAGTACTTC.

V is TRBV5-1 and J is TRBJ2-1; D is ambiguous. Trimming removed 4 bases from V and 3 bases from J, with 8 bases in between. Germline V gene data show CDR1 as SGHRS and CDR2 as YFSETQ. The CDR3 covers 13 residues. CDR3 in DNA: TGCGCCAGCAGCGCTACACGCTACAATGAGCAGTTCTTC. This sequence encodes CASSATRYNEQFF.

The chain couples TRBV4-1 to TRBJ1-1; no definite D call. Per germline, CDR1 MGHRA and CDR2 YSYEKL. The V end lost 3 bases, the J end lost 4 bases, and 12 bases lay between the germline ends. This CDR3 spans 14 amino acids. The DNA for the CDR3 is TGCGCCAGCAGCCACCCGCCCCGGGGCACTGAAGCTTTCTTT. Translated: CASSHPPRGTEAFF.

The chain has TRBV7-2 and TRBJ2-7; weak D call: TRBD2 (5 bases). The CDR3 has 14 amino acids. Trimming stripped 5 bases from V and 3 bases from J, with 14 bases between. The germline V gene encodes CDR1 SGHTA and CDR2 FQGNSA. CDR3 DNA: TGTGCCAGCAGCCCTCGGGATTACAGCTACGAGCAGTACTTC. Its protein product is CASSPRDYSYEQYF.

The chain links TRBV29-1 to TRBJ2-5, with D possibly being TRBD2 (5 bases). This CDR3 is built from 12 residues. V lost 8 bases, J lost 2 bases, and 12 bases lay in between. The germline V gene encodes CDR1 SQVTM and CDR2 ANQGSEA. The CDR3 DNA reads TGCAGCTATACTAGGGAACAAGAGACCCAGTACTTC. It encodes CSYTREQETQYF.

This clone was counted a single time. Its ends do not fully match the called genes, so a read error is possible. The genes are TRBV7-7 and TRBJ2-2; D could derive from TRBD1 or TRBD2 (5 bases each). The germline CDR1 and CDR2 sequences are SSHAT and FNYEAQ (reference sequence). This CDR3 region has 13 residues. Here the CDR3 DNA reads TGTGCTAGCAGCCGGGACAACACCGGGGAGCTGTTTTTT. Its protein is CASSRDNTGELFF.

The V call is TRBV11-3, the J call TRBJ2-2; D not resolved. The CDR3 is 12 amino acids. Trimming took 4 bases from V and 7 from J, leaving 7 bases between them. Germline CDR1 is SGHNT and CDR2 is YENEEA. CDR3 amino acids: CASSSGFGELFF. The CDR3 region has the DNA TGTGCCAGCAGCTCGGGTTTCGGGGAGCTGTTTTTT.

The V and J genes are TRBV6-1 and TRBJ2-7; no reliable D call. The CDR3 contains 14 residues. The ends were cut back, 2 bases at V and 0 bases at J, with 8 bases in the middle. Germline V gene sequence: CDR1 MNHNS, CDR2 SASEGT. CDR3 DNA sequence: TGTGCCAGCAGTGAAAGGTCGAGCTCCTACGAGCAGTACTTC. Translation: CASSERSSSYEQYF.

The genes are TRBV29-1 and TRBJ1-5; 8 bases map to TRBD1. Germline CDR1 reads SQVTM; CDR2 reads ANQGSEA. The J segment lost 13 bases and the V segment lost 6 bases, leaving 14 bases of the junction unmatched. This CDR3 is 13 amino acids long. The CDR3 spells CSVTRGQVGKQHF. As DNA, the CDR3 is TGCAGCGTGACCAGGGGGCAAGTAGGGAAACAGCATTTT.

The V gene is TRBV9, the J gene TRBJ2-2, with a possible D match to TRBD1 (5 bases). The V end lost 0 bases, the J end lost 1 base, and 10 bases lay between the germline ends. Germline loops: CDR1 SGDLS, CDR2 YYNGEE. The CDR3 totals 16 residues. The CDR3 DNA is TGTGCCAGCAGCGTAGAAAGACAGTGGAACACCGGGGAGCTGTTTTTT. Translating it yields CASSVERQWNTGELFF.

This chain joins TRBV19 and TRBJ1-1, with TRBD1 matching 8 bases. CDR3 size: 15 residues. After removal of 7 bases from V and 0 bases from J, the junction contained 7 bases not matched to a gene. Germline V gives CDR1 LNHDA, CDR2 SQIVND (reference sequence). CDR3 in DNA: TGTGCCAGTACCAGGGGGCTACGTCTGAACACTGAAGCTTTCTTT. It encodes CASTRGLRLNTEAFF.

The chain couples TRBV10-3 to TRBJ2-2; 10 bases map to TRBD1. The V gene's germline CDR1 is ENHRY and CDR2 SYGVKD. This CDR3 is 16 amino acids long. With 4 bases clipped from V and 3 bases from J, the junction kept 5 bases outside the gene matches. CDR3 sequence reads: CAISGPGTGDTGELFF. Here the CDR3 DNA reads TGTGCCATCAGTGGCCCCGGGACAGGGGACACCGGGGAGCTGTTTTTT.

This sequence joins TRBV5-1 and TRBJ2-1; the match to TRBD1 covers 9 bases. The trim removed 4 bases at V and 10 bases at J, leaving 9 bases unmatched. The CDR3 has 14 amino acids. Germline CDR1 is SGHRS and CDR2 is YFSETQ. The CDR3 protein is CASSTWTGAGEQFF. CDR3 nucleotides: TGCGCCAGCAGCACTTGGACAGGGGCGGGCGAGCAGTTCTTC.

The rearrangement uses TRBV27 and TRBJ2-3; 7 bases are a match to TRBD2. J gave up 4 bases and V 5 bases, and 15 bases lay outside the gene matches. Germline-derived CDR1 and CDR2 are MNHEY and SMNVEV (reference sequence). There are 17 residues in the CDR3. CDR3: CASSTLNWAGESDTQYF. DNA for the CDR3: TGTGCCAGCAGTACCCTCAATTGGGCGGGAGAATCAGATACGCAGTATTTT.